This TCR beta chain was captured in a study of shared clonotypes between healthy human individuals. Study information: Used for every donor were three CD4 naive, three CD4 memory, two CD8 naive and one CD8 memory plate. Regarding the study as a whole: The study generally estimated greater richness for naive than memory subsets. Against clonotypes common to all four donors, non-shared ones had lower generation probabilities.

This CDR3 contains 14 residues. The ends were cut back, 4 bases at V and 2 bases at J, with 13 bases in the middle. Germline V gene sequence: CDR1 SGHRS, CDR2 YFSETQ. A word on this clone: Its antigen is unidentified. Distinct nucleotide sequences in the sample also encode this CDR3.

Sequencing was performed with immunoSEQ multiplex PCR; in TCRdb, only in-frame clones are kept and a portion is missing. This sample has roughly 2,500,000 clones, with 80% to 95% found just once. The authors divided CD4+ cells into CD45RA+ naive and CD45RA-negative memory subsets. The J gene is TRBJ2-7, the V gene TRBV5-1; D is possibly TRBD1 or TRBD2 (5 bases each). The sequenced material came from naive CD4+ T cells from PBMCs. Regarding subset: CD45RA+ positively selected. The sequence derives from a man between 18 and 29 years old in good health. Some clones in this sample may be carry-over from other donors' samples. DNA of the CDR3: TGCGCCAGCAGCCTTAGGCAGGGAGCCTACGAGCAGTACTTC. Its translation: CASSLRQGAYEQYF. The full variable domain, with the rest looked up from reference TRBV5-1 and TRBJ2-7, is KAGVTQTPRYLIKTRGQQVTLSCSPISGHRSVSWYQQTPGQGLQFLFEYFSETQRNKGNFPGRFSGRQFSNSRSEMNVSTLELGDSALYLCASSLRQGAYEQYFGPGTRLTVT.